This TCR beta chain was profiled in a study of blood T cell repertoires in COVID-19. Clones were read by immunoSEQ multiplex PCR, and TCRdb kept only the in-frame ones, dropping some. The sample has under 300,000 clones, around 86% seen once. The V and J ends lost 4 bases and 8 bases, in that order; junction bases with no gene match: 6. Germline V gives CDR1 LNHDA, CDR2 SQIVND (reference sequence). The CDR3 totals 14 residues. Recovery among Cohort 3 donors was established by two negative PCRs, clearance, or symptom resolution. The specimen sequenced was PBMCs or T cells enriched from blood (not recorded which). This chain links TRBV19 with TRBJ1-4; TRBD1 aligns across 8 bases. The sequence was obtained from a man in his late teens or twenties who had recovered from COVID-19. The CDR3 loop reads CASSNQGAREKLFF. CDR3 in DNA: TGTGCCAGTAGTAACCAGGGGGCGCGGGAAAAACTGTTTTTT.